This section outlines one TCR beta chain sequence together with its context. The source of the sample is a study of technical replicates of blood from a handful of donors. CDR1 and CDR2 (germline): SGHRS, YFSETQ. This CDR3 is built from 15 residues. V lost 0 bases and J 4 bases, leaving 13 bases between the germline ends. Only in-frame clones appear in the TCRdb table, and some are missing; sequencing was by immunoSEQ multiplex PCR. The profile shows over 55,000 clones, around 97% of them singletons. The TCR originated in a human donor in good health. The chain joins TRBV5-1 to TRBJ2-5; D ambiguous. Specimen: T cells isolated from PBMCs. The CDR3 DNA follows: TGCGCCAGCAGCTTGGTGGGTAGCCGCCCAGAGACCCAGTACTTC. Its protein is CASSLVGSRPETQYF.